The 27 T cell receptor beta chains below all came from one sample that was sequenced in a study of blood T cell repertoires in COVID-19. Profiled with immunoSEQ multiplex PCR; TCRdb holds only in-frame clones, not every one. The sample includes 200,000 to 250,000 clones, 70% to 90% of them seen just once. The sample taken for sequencing was peripheral blood. The receptors stem from a man younger than 40 with COVID-19, enrolled during active disease.

This rearrangement joins TRBV6-5 to TRBJ2-2; 10 bases match TRBD2. Trimming cost V 8 bases and J 2 bases; bases outside gene matches: 5. Germline CDR1 reads MNHEY; CDR2 reads SVGAGI. CDR3 length: 15 amino acids. CDR3 sequence: CASGLAGGNTGELFF. In DNA, the CDR3 is TGTGCCAGCGGCTTAGCGGGGGGAAACACCGGGGAGCTGTTTTTT.

The chain has TRBV7-9 and TRBJ1-4; D not certain. The germline V gene has CDR1 SEHNR and CDR2 FQNEAQ (reference sequence). V dropped 4 bases and J dropped 7 bases, with 13 bases sitting between them. The CDR3 is 14 amino acids. The CDR3 bases are TGTGCCAGCAGCTCGCAGTCAAACATTGAAAAACTGTTTTTT. Protein product: CASSSQSNIEKLFF.

The gene calls are TRBV11-3 and TRBJ2-2, with D maybe TRBD2 (5 bases). The V end lost 5 bases, the J end lost 7 bases, and 14 bases lay between the germline ends. The CDR3 is 14 amino acids. Germline-derived CDR1 and CDR2 are SGHNT and YENEEA. Here the CDR3 reads CASSTGGGLGELFF. CDR3 DNA: TGTGCCAGCAGCACCGGCGGCGGACTCGGGGAGCTGTTTTTT.

The rearrangement links TRBV4-1 to TRBJ2-1; TRBD1 is a possible D gene (5 bases). This CDR3 spans 13 amino acids. Germline V lookup: CDR1 MGHRA, CDR2 YSYEKL. V gave up 4 bases and J gave up 10 bases, with 14 bases separating them. The CDR3 bases are TGCGCCAGCAGCCCCCGGGTAGCAGGGGAGCAGTTCTTC. It is translated as CASSPRVAGEQFF.

This clone came up once. The chain combines TRBV4-1 with TRBJ2-1, with TRBD1 matching over 10 bases. Germline loops: CDR1 MGHRA, CDR2 YSYEKL. V was pared by 0 bases and J by 7 bases, with 3 bases of the junction left unmatched. The CDR3 runs 15 residues. This chain's CDR3 is CASSQERTGGNEQFF. The CDR3 bases are TGCGCCAGCAGCCAAGAGAGGACAGGGGGGAATGAGCAGTTCTTC.

The chain's CDR3 is CASSLTDREGNTIYF. CDR3 nucleotide sequence: TGTGCCAGCAGTTTGACAGACCGGGAGGGAAACACCATATATTTT. The chain links TRBV28 to TRBJ1-3, with D tentatively TRBD1 (5 bases). Trimming shortened V by 3 bases and J by 4 bases, and 13 bases separated the two germline ends. The CDR3 consists of 15 residues. Germline V lookup: CDR1 MDHEN, CDR2 SYDVKM.

The chain carries TRBV28 and TRBJ2-7; TRBD2 agrees at 9 bases. There are 19 residues in the CDR3. Trimming at V came to 6 bases and at J to 2 bases, leaving 20 bases not matched to a gene. Germline V CDR1 and CDR2: MDHEN, SYDVKM. This CDR3 is CASRASDGAGGPAPYEQYF. CDR3 nucleotide sequence: TGTGCCAGCAGAGCCTCGGACGGAGCGGGAGGCCCCGCTCCCTACGAGCAGTACTTC.

This clone showed up just once. This chain joins TRBV29-1 and TRBJ1-1, with no clear D. Germline lookup yields CDR1 SQVTM and CDR2 ANQGSEA. V lost 7 bases, J lost 1 base, and 13 bases lay in between. This CDR3 comprises 13 residues. CDR3 DNA sequence: TGCAGCGCGTCCAGCGTGTGGAACACTGAAGCTTTCTTT. It specifies CSASSVWNTEAFF.

The chain recombines TRBV28 with TRBJ2-7; 8 bases agree with TRBD1. Germline trimming cut 7 bases from V and 3 bases from J; bases unmatched to any gene: 11. Per the germline V gene, CDR1 is MDHEN and CDR2 is SYDVKM. The CDR3 has 15 residues. CDR3 sequence reads: CASIERAGGDYEQYF. CDR3 nucleotides: TGTGCCAGCATCGAGCGGGCAGGGGGCGACTACGAGCAGTACTTC.

Regarding this clone: The junction shows a germline mismatch at one end, possibly a read error. The chain couples TRBV5-1 to TRBJ2-7; 7 positions agree with TRBD1. This CDR3 is 16 amino acids long. Per the germline V gene, CDR1 is SGHRS and CDR2 is YFSETQ. CDR3 DNA: TGCGCCAGCGGCTTCAACCCGACAGGGAGAACCTACGAGCAGTACTTC. Translated, it gives CASGFNPTGRTYEQYF.

The V and J genes are TRBV14 and TRBJ1-5; D might be TRBD1 (5 bases). The CDR3 sequence is 13 residues long. The germline V gene encodes CDR1 SGHDN and CDR2 FVKESK. Trimming pared 4 bases from V and 3 bases from J, leaving 7 bases between. CDR3 loop: CASSRQHNQPQHF. CDR3 in DNA: TGTGCCAGCAGCCGACAGCACAATCAGCCCCAGCATTTT.

This chain links TRBV6-2 or TRBV6-3 with TRBJ1-1; unclear D gene. The V end was cut by 1 base, the J end by 6 bases, with 21 bases between. The length of the CDR3 is 17 residues. The germline V gene encodes CDR1 MNHEY and CDR2 SVGEGT. The CDR3 spells CASSYYLADLSTPEAFF. The CDR3 DNA reads TGTGCCAGCAGTTACTACCTCGCCGATCTTAGCACCCCTGAAGCTTTCTTT.

V gene TRBV7-2 combines with J gene TRBJ1-3; TRBD1 agrees at 9 bases. CDR1 and CDR2 (germline): SGHTA, FQGNSA. V shed 4 bases, J shed 3 bases, and the junction held 4 bases outside the gene matches. The CDR3 has 15 residues. CDR3 nucleotides: TGTGCCAGCAGCTCCCCGACAGGGGGTGGAAACACCATATATTTT. It specifies CASSSPTGGGNTIYF.

The V call is TRBV10-2, the J call TRBJ2-7; 13 bases agree with TRBD2. Germline trimming cut 6 bases from V and 13 bases from J; bases unmatched to any gene: 6. Germline loops: CDR1 WSHSY, CDR2 SAAADI. This CDR3 region has 12 residues. The CDR3 spells CASSATSGRPYF. The CDR3 DNA follows: TGCGCCAGCAGCGCGACTAGCGGGAGGCCTTACTTC.

The gene calls are TRBV25-1 and TRBJ2-7; D not certain. From germline, CDR1 is MGHDK and CDR2 SYGVNS. Trimming cost V 2 bases and J 2 bases, with 10 bases left between them. This CDR3 region has 14 residues. CDR3 sequence (DNA): TGTGCCAGCAGTGAAACAACAGTAGCCTACGAGCAGTACTTC. This codes for CASSETTVAYEQYF.

This chain joins TRBV6-5 and TRBJ1-5; 8 nucleotides line up with TRBD1. The CDR3 consists of 15 residues. The ends lost 7 bases at V and 4 bases at J; junction bases unmatched: 9. Germline V CDR1 and CDR2: MNHEY, SVGAGI. In nucleotides, the CDR3 is TGTGCCAGCAACCGGGACAGGTCTCGAAATCAGCCCCAGCATTTT. Its translation is CASNRDRSRNQPQHF.

V is TRBV30 and J is TRBJ2-3; no clear D. V was shortened by 2 bases and J by 5 bases, with 8 bases between the two germline ends. The CDR3 has 12 residues. The V gene's germline CDR1 is GTSNPN and CDR2 SVGIG (reference sequence). This CDR3 reads CAWSRGGDTQYF. CDR3 nucleotides: TGTGCCTGGAGTCGAGGCGGAGATACGCAGTATTTT.

V gene TRBV7-2 combines with J gene TRBJ2-7; 12 bases align to TRBD1. The V gene's germline CDR1 is SGHTA and CDR2 FQGNSA. The CDR3 is 17 amino acids. The V gene end was trimmed by 5 bases and the J gene end by 1 base; junction bases not matched to a gene: 9. The chain's CDR3 is CASSDGTGGIRSYEQYF. CDR3 coding DNA: TGTGCCAGCAGCGACGGGACAGGGGGCATACGGTCCTACGAGCAGTACTTC.

The chain carries TRBV19 and TRBJ1-6; 7 nucleotides align to TRBD1. V lost 6 bases, J lost 3 bases, and 2 bases stayed unmatched. CDR1 is LNHDA, CDR2 SQIVND, per germline (reference sequence). The CDR3 is 14 amino acids. The CDR3: CASRGQLYNSPLHF. In DNA, the CDR3 is TGTGCCAGTAGGGGACAGCTCTATAATTCACCCCTCCACTTT.

V is TRBV12-3 or TRBV12-4 and J is TRBJ1-4; D not certain. The CDR3 consists of 13 residues. Trimming stripped 8 bases from V and 8 bases from J, with 15 bases between. The chain's CDR3 is CASSFARWEKLFF. In nucleotides, the CDR3 is TGTGCCAGCTCCTTTGCCCGGTGGGAAAAACTGTTTTTT.

The gene calls are TRBV27 and TRBJ2-1; a weak D match, TRBD1 (6 bases). The ends were cut back, 1 base at V and 8 bases at J, with 12 bases in the middle. This CDR3 has 14 amino acids. The germline V gene has CDR1 MNHEY and CDR2 SMNVEV (reference sequence). DNA for the CDR3: TGTGCCAGCAGTTTATGGGGCAGGGGATATGAGCAGTTCTTC. It yields the protein CASSLWGRGYEQFF.

In DNA form, the CDR3 reads TGTGCCAGCAGCGAGACAGCAGCCAAAAACATTCAGTACTTC. It codes for CASSETAAKNIQYF. The gene calls are TRBV7-3 and TRBJ2-4; perhaps TRBD1 as D (5 bases). V was trimmed by 5 bases and J by 0 bases, leaving 8 bases between them. The CDR3 contains 14 residues. CDR1 is SGHTA and CDR2 is FQGTGA in the germline V gene.

This chain connects TRBV11-2 to TRBJ2-1, with TRBD2 matching over 13 bases. V was clipped by 1 base and J by 11 bases; unmatched bases: 11. CDR1 and CDR2 from the germline V gene are SGHAT and FQNNGV. The CDR3 is made up of 17 amino acids. The CDR3 is CASSLAGLAGASPQQFF. DNA of the CDR3: TGTGCCAGCAGCTTAGCCGGACTAGCGGGGGCGTCCCCCCAGCAGTTCTTC.

The chain has TRBV30 and TRBJ1-3; 7 bases fit TRBD1. CDR3 length equals 14 residues. The J segment lost 0 bases and the V segment lost 5 bases, leaving 4 bases of the junction unmatched. Per the germline V gene, CDR1 is GTSNPN and CDR2 is SVGIG (reference sequence). CDR3 nucleotides: TGTGCCTGGGGGACAGAGAGCTCTGGAAACACCATATATTTT. It translates to CAWGTESSGNTIYF.

This clone occurred once. The chain combines TRBV6-5 with TRBJ1-1, with a possible D match to TRBD1 (6 bases). V was pared by 6 bases and J by 4 bases, with 12 bases between. The CDR3 covers 13 residues. The V gene's germline CDR1 is MNHEY and CDR2 SVGAGI. CDR3 bases: TGTGCCAGCAGCAGTCAGGGGACCACTGAAGCTTTCTTT. Amino acids: CASSSQGTTEAFF.

This chain links TRBV18 with TRBJ1-1, with 7 bases identical to TRBD1. Germline values: CDR1 KGHSH, CDR2 LQKENI. Trimming took 5 bases from V and 10 from J; bases not matched to a gene: 10. CDR3 length: 13 amino acids. CDR3 sequence (DNA): TGTGCCAGCTCATCACAGGGGCTTGTAATAGCTTTCTTT. The encoded protein is CASSSQGLVIAFF.

J is TRBJ1-5 and V is TRBV28; D is unclear. V was trimmed by 5 bases and J by 6 bases, leaving 8 bases between them. This CDR3 is 12 amino acids long. Germline lookup yields CDR1 MDHEN and CDR2 SYDVKM. The CDR3 DNA reads TGTGCCAGCAGTCGTGCCAGTCAGCCCCAGCATTTT. This encodes CASSRASQPQHF.